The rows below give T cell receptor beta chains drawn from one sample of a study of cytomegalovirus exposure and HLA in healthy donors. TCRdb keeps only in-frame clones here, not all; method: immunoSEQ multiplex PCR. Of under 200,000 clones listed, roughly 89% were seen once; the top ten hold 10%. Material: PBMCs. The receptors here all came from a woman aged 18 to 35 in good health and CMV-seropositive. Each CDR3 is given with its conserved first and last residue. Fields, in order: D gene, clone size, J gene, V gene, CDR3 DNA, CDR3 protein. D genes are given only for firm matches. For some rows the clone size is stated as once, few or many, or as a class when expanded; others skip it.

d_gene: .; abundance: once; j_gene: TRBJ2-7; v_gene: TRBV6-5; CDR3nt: TGTGCCAGCAGTTACTCGACTCTCCAGGGCTCCTACGAGCAGTACTTC; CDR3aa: CASSYSTLQGSYEQYF
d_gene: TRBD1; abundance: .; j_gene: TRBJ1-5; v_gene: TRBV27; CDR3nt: TGTGCCAGCAGCACAAAGAGGACGGACAGGGATGGCAATCAGCCCCAGCATTTT; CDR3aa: CASSTKRTDRDGNQPQHF
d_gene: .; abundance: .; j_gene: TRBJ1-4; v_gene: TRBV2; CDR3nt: TGTGCCAGCACGAGCCTGGAGGGCGAAAAACTGTTTTTT; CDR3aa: CASTSLEGEKLFF
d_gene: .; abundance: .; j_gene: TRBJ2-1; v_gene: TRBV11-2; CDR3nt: TGTGCCAGCAGCTTAGTACCTAGCGCCGGCTCCTACAATGAGCAGTTCTTC; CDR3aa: CASSLVPSAGSYNEQFF
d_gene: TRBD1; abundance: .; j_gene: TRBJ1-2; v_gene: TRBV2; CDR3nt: TGTGCCAGCAGCGGACAGGGTTTAGAGTATGGCTACACCTTC; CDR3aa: CASSGQGLEYGYTF
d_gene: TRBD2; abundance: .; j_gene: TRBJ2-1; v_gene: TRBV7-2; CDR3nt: TGTGCCAGCAGCTCCCAAGGGACTAGCGGGAGCGGGGAGCAGTTCTTC; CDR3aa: CASSSQGTSGSGEQFF
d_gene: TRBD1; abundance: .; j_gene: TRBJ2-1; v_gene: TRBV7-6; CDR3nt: TGTGCCAGCAGCTTGACAGGGGGCCATGAGCAGTTCTTC; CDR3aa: CASSLTGGHEQFF
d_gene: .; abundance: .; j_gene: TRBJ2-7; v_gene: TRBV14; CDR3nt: TGTGCCAGCAGCCAAGTCGCTAGTCTCTACGAGCAGTACTTC; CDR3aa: CASSQVASLYEQYF
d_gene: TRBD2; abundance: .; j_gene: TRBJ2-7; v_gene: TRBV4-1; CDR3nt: TGCGCCAGCAGCCAAAATAGCGGGACCTCCTACGAGCAGTACTTC; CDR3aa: CASSQNSGTSYEQYF
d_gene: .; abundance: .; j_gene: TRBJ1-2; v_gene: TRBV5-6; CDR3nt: TGTGCCAGCAGCCCCATGACGGCGGACTATGGCTACACCTTC; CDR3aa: CASSPMTADYGYTF
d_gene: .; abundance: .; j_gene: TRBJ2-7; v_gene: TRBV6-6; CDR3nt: TGTGCCAGCAGCGAACTTGGACTCGTCGGCGAGCAGTACTTC; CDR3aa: CASSELGLVGEQYF
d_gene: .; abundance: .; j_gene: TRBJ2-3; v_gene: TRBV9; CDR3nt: TGTGCCAGCAGCGTAAGCGCAGATACGCAGTATTTT; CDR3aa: CASSVSADTQYF
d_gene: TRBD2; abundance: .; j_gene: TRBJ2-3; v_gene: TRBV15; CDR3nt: TGTGCCACCAGCTCACGACTAGCGGGGCCTAGCACAGATACGCAGTATTTT; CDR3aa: CATSSRLAGPSTDTQYF
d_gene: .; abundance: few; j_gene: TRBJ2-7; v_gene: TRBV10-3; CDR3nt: TGTGCCATCAGTGAGACATCAGGGTCTTACGAGCAGTACTTC; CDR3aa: CAISETSGSYEQYF
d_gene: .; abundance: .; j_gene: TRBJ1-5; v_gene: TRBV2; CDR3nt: TGTGCCAGCAAACTAGAAAATCAGCCCCAGCATTTT; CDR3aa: CASKLENQPQHF